These T cell receptor beta chains were read from a single sample in a study of identical twins. TCRdb recomputed calls from the 5' RACE reads with MiXCR, one row per CDR3 protein. The sample gives around 220,000 distinct CDR3 sequences, roughly 13% of which show up once; 7% to 9% is in the top ten. The sequencing sample was made of memory (CD45RO+) T cells sorted from blood. The receptor source for this set is a woman aged 18 to 35 in good health. Both conserved end residues are part of each CDR3. A D gene is named only where the DNA matches it firmly. Rows give clone size only sometimes, using once, few, many, or a class for an expanded clone.

CDR3	DNA	size	V	J	D
CASSGAIAGAYNEQFF	TGTGCCAGCAGCGGGGCGATAGCGGGAGCGTACAATGAGCAGTTCTTC	-	TRBV9	TRBJ2-1	TRBD2
CASSEGRGGPRELFF	TGTGCCAGCAGTGAGGGCAGGGGAGGGCCGCGGGAGCTGTTTTTT	once	TRBV2	TRBJ2-2	-
CASSLGRVGGNTIYF	TGTGCCAGCAGCTTAGGTCGGGTGGGGGGAAACACCATATATTTT	-	TRBV7-2	TRBJ1-3	-
CASSSPPGLAGNYEQYF	TGTGCCAGCAGCTCTCCCCCGGGACTAGCGGGAAACTACGAGCAGTACTTC	-	TRBV7-9	TRBJ2-7	TRBD2
CATSGIPYNEQFF	TGTGCCACCAGTGGTATCCCCTACAATGAGCAGTTCTTC	few	TRBV24-1	TRBJ2-1	-
CASSTGTAASGGYTF	TGCGCCAGCTCAACGGGGACAGCCGCGTCGGGTGGCTACACCTTC	-	TRBV5-1	TRBJ1-2	TRBD1
CASSLGLIETQYF	TGTGCCAGCAGCTTAGGGCTGATAGAGACCCAGTACTTC	few	TRBV11-3	TRBJ2-5	-
CASSLNRAAQETQYF	TGTGCCAGCAGTTTAAATAGGGCAGCCCAAGAGACCCAGTACTTC	-	TRBV12-3/TRBV12-4	TRBJ2-5	-
CASSLVRGRGEKLFF	TGTGCCAGCAGCTTGGTGCGGGGGAGAGGCGAAAAACTGTTTTTT	many	TRBV5-6	TRBJ1-4	-
CAISEVVNEQFF	TGTGCCATCAGTGAAGTTGTCAATGAGCAGTTCTTC	many	TRBV10-3	TRBJ2-1	-
CSARLGSTGELFF	TGCAGTGCTAGACTAGGAAGCACCGGGGAGCTGTTTTTT	few	TRBV20-1	TRBJ2-2	-
CASSLSPLLGSPLHF	TGTGCCAGCAGTTTATCCCCGCTTCTGGGTTCACCCCTCCACTTT	few	TRBV28	TRBJ1-6	-
CASSQSGRARNEQFF	TGTGCCAGCAGTCAAAGCGGGAGGGCCAGGAATGAGCAGTTCTTC	-	TRBV12-3/TRBV12-4	TRBJ2-1	TRBD2
CASSARQGLPDEQFF	TGTGCCAGCAGTGCGAGACAGGGACTTCCCGATGAGCAGTTCTTC	few	TRBV6-1	TRBJ2-1	-
CSANFPLGFGPNPGNQETQYF	TGCAGTGCTAATTTCCCACTGGGTTTTGGGCCAAACCCGGGAAACCAAGAGACCCAGTACTTC	-	TRBV20-1	TRBJ2-5	-
CASSQVEGETEAFF	TGTGCCAGCAGCCAAGTAGAGGGAGAGACTGAAGCTTTCTTT	few	TRBV3-1	TRBJ1-1	-
CASSPLAGGPDGELFF	TGTGCCAGCAGCCCTCTAGCGGGAGGGCCAGACGGGGAGCTGTTTTTT	many	TRBV6-2/TRBV6-3	TRBJ2-2	TRBD2
CASSGWRDNEQFF	TGTGCCAGCAGCGGCTGGAGGGACAATGAGCAGTTCTTC	few	TRBV7-9	TRBJ2-1	-
CASSQRWTSGSSDTQYF	TGCGCCAGCAGCCAACGATGGACTAGCGGGAGTTCAGATACGCAGTATTTT	-	TRBV4-3	TRBJ2-3	TRBD2
CASLSSSGAYEQYF	TGTGCCAGCTTATCTTCAAGCGGAGCCTACGAGCAGTACTTC	-	TRBV6-2/TRBV6-3	TRBJ2-7	-
CASSLVASGSYEQYF	TGTGCCAGCAGCTTAGTCGCTAGCGGTTCCTACGAGCAGTACTTC	-	TRBV7-2	TRBJ2-7	TRBD2
CASNVKGGNQPQHF	TGTGCCAGCAATGTGAAAGGCGGGAATCAGCCCCAGCATTTT	many	TRBV12-3/TRBV12-4	TRBJ1-5	-
CASSATISGGAQTQYF	TGCGCCAGCAGTGCAACAATTAGCGGGGGGGCCCAGACCCAGTACTTC	-	TRBV5-1	TRBJ2-5	TRBD2
CASSLNGRADTQYF	TGCGCCAGCAGCTTGAACGGGAGGGCAGATACGCAGTATTTT	-	TRBV5-1	TRBJ2-3	TRBD2
CASSYPGLAYNEQFF	TGTGCCAGCAGTTATCCGGGACTAGCGTATAATGAGCAGTTCTTC	-	TRBV7-2	TRBJ2-1	TRBD2